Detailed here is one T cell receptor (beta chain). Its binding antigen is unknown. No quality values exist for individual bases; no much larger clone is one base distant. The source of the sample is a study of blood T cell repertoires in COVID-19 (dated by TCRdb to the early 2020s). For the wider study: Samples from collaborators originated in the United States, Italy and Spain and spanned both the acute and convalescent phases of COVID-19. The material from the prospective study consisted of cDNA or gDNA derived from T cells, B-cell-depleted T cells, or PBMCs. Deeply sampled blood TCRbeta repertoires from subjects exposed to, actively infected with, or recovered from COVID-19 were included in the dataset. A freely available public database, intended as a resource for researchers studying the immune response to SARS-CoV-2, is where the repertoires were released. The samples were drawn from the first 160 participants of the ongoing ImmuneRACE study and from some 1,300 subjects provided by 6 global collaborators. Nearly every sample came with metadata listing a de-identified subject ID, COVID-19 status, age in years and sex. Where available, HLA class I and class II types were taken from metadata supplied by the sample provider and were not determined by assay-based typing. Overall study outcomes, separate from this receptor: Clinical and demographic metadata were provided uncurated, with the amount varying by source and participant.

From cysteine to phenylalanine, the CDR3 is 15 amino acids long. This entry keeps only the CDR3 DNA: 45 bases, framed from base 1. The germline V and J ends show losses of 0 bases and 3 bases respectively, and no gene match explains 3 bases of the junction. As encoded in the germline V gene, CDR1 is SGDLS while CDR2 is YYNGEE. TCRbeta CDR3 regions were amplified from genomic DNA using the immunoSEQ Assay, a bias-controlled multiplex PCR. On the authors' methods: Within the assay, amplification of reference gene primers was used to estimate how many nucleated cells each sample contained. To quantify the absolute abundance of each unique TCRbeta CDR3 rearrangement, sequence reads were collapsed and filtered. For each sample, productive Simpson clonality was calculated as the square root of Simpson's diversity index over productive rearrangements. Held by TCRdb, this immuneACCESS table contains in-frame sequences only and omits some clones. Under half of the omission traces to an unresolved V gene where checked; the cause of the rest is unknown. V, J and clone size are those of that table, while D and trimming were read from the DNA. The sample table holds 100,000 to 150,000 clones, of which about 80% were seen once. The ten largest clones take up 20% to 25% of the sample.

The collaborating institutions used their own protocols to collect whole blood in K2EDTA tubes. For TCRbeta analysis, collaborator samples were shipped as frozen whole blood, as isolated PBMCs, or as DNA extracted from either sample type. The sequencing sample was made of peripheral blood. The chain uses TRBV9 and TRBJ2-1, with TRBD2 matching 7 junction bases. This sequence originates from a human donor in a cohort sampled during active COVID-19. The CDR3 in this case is CASSVDGGIYNEQFF. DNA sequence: TGTGCCAGCAGCGTAGACGGGGGGATCTACAATGAGCAGTTCTTC.